This entry lists 12 T cell receptor beta chains sequenced from one sample in a study of cytomegalovirus exposure and HLA in healthy donors. 13 Jbeta primers and 60 Vbeta primers were used for the PCR. TCRdb keeps only in-frame clones here, not all; method: immunoSEQ multiplex PCR. The table records around 110,000 clones, over 8% of them present only once. The specimen sequenced was PBMCs. The receptors were gathered from a man aged 25 to 40 in good health and CMV-seronegative.

This clone has more than one count but fewer than ten. CDR3 amino acids: CAWGDRYNSPLHF. The CDR3 DNA is TGTGCCTGGGGGGACAGGTATAATTCACCCCTCCACTTT. V and J are TRBV30 and TRBJ1-6; TRBD1 agrees at 8 bases. With V trimmed by 5 bases and J by 4 bases, 1 base remained unmatched. Germline V gene sequence: CDR1 GTSNPN, CDR2 SVGIG (reference sequence). The CDR3 extends over 13 amino acids.

The chain links TRBV6-1 to TRBJ1-2, with D possibly being TRBD1 (6 bases). Germline V gene data show CDR1 as MNHNS and CDR2 as SASEGT. The CDR3 length is 15 residues. V lost 4 bases and J 4 bases, leaving 16 bases between the germline ends. DNA of the CDR3: TGTGCCAGCAGTGCAGAGGGAGGGGGGGGCTATGGCTACACCTTC. It is translated as CASSAEGGGGYGYTF.

The genes are TRBV7-2 and TRBJ2-5; D uncertain. The germline CDR1 and CDR2 sequences are SGHTA and FQGNSA. The CDR3 sequence is 15 residues long. Trimming took off 5 bases at V and 4 bases at J, with 17 bases between the two ends. The CDR3 DNA reads as TGTGCCAGCAGCCTCAGAAGTCTAGGTGGAGAGACCCAGTACTTC. Its translation is CASSLRSLGGETQYF.

This clone has only a few counts. The chain links TRBV4-3 to TRBJ1-2, with D hard to call. The CDR3 runs 13 residues. The V end lost 3 bases, the J end lost 7 bases, and 12 bases lay between the germline ends. Germline V lookup: CDR1 LGHNA, CDR2 YSLEER. The CDR3 reads CASSQLKSGGYTF. In DNA, the CDR3 is TGCGCCAGCAGCCAGCTGAAATCGGGTGGCTACACCTTC.

This clone has a handful of counts. J is TRBJ2-1 and V is TRBV27; 9 bases align to TRBD2. Germline V CDR1 and CDR2: MNHEY, SMNVEV (reference sequence). The CDR3 has 12 amino acids. Trimming cost V 4 bases and J 10 bases; bases outside gene matches: 2. The CDR3: CASSSGTSEQFF. The DNA for the CDR3 is TGTGCCAGCAGTTCCGGGACTAGCGAGCAGTTCTTC.

The chain carries TRBV11-2 and TRBJ2-4; the match to TRBD1 covers 7 bases. CDR1 is SGHAT and CDR2 is FQNNGV in the germline V gene. The CDR3 extends over 14 amino acids. Trimming cost V 3 bases and J 4 bases; bases outside gene matches: 3. The CDR3 DNA is TGTGCCAGCAGCTTTGTGGGACAGAAAAACATTCAGTACTTC. It encodes CASSFVGQKNIQYF.

The gene calls are TRBV19 and TRBJ1-4; tentatively, D is TRBD1 (6 bases). Trimming cost V 4 bases and J 5 bases, with 14 bases left between them. The CDR3 is made up of 15 amino acids. CDR1 is LNHDA, CDR2 SQIVND, per germline (reference sequence). The CDR3 bases are TGTGCCAGTAGTACAACAGGGTTTGGGAATGAAAAACTGTTTTTT. Translation gives CASSTTGFGNEKLFF.

This clone was detected a few times. This rearrangement joins TRBV11-2 to TRBJ2-5; D remains ambiguous. Germline-derived CDR1 and CDR2 are SGHAT and FQNNGV. The CDR3 runs to 13 residues. V was cut by 5 bases and J by 5 bases, with 12 bases left in between. This CDR3 reads CASSPRRMETQYF. CDR3 in DNA: TGTGCCAGCAGCCCTCGGCGGATGGAGACCCAGTACTTC.

The genes are TRBV9 and TRBJ2-1; unclear D gene. Germline lookup yields CDR1 SGDLS and CDR2 YYNGEE. V was shortened by 0 bases and J by 7 bases, with 11 bases between the two germline ends. The CDR3 has 14 residues. The CDR3 bases are TGTGCCAGCAGCGTAGTGGTAACCGGGAATGAGCAGTTCTTC. Translating it yields CASSVVVTGNEQFF.

This clone was seen a handful of times. This chain uses TRBV7-9 with TRBJ1-2; TRBD1 aligns across 7 bases. Germline-derived CDR1 and CDR2 are SEHNR and FQNEAQ (reference sequence). This CDR3 contains 16 residues. V shed 5 bases and J 1 base; nucleotides not matched to a gene: 10. CDR3 loop: CASSQLTGALNYGYTF. In DNA form, the CDR3 reads TGTGCCAGCAGCCAACTCACAGGGGCACTTAACTATGGCTACACCTTC. The full variable domain, its missing parts supplied by reference TRBV7-9 and TRBJ1-2, is DTGVSQNPRHKITKRGQNVTFRCDPISEHNRLYWYRQTLGQGPEFLTYFQNEAQLEKSRLLSDRFSAERPKGSFSTLEIQRTEQGDSAMYLCASSQLTGALNYGYTFGSGTRLTVV.

Turning to this clone: One junction end does not reproduce the germline sequence, and a read error may be involved. The genes are TRBV7-9 and TRBJ2-7, with D perhaps matching TRBD2 (6 bases). Germline CDR1 is SEHNR and CDR2 is FQNEAQ (reference sequence). The CDR3 consists of 14 residues. Here the CDR3 reads CASSSGLSPYEQHF. CDR3 bases: TGTGCCAGCAGCTCCGGACTATCCCCATACGAGCAGCACTTC. The full variable domain, rest sourced from reference TRBV7-9 and TRBJ2-7, is DTGVSQNPRHKITKRGQNVTFRCDPISEHNRLYWYRQTLGQGPEFLTYFQNEAQLEKSRLLSDRFSAERPKGSFSTLEIQRTEQGDSAMYLCASSSGLSPYEQHFGPGTRLTVT.

Remarks on this clone: An end of the junction does not agree with germline; a read error may underlie this. The chain carries TRBV5-8 and TRBJ1-4; D perhaps matches TRBD1 (6 bases). Germline CDR1 and CDR2: SGHTS and YDEGEE. The CDR3 covers 16 residues. CDR3 region: CASTLGLLTGDEKLFF. In nucleotides, the CDR3 is TGTGCCAGCACCTTGGGGCTTCTGACAGGAGACGAAAAACTGTTTTTT.